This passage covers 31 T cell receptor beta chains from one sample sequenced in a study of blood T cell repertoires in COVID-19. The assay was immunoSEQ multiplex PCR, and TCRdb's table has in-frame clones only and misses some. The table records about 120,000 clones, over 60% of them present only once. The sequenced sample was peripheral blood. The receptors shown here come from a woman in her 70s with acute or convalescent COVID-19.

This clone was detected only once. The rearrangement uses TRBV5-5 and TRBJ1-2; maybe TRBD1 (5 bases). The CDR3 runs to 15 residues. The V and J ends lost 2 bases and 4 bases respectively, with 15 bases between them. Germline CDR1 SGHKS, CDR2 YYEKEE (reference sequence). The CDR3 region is CASSFTGTRGYGYTF. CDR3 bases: TGTGCCAGCAGCTTTACAGGCACGAGAGGCTATGGCTACACCTTC.

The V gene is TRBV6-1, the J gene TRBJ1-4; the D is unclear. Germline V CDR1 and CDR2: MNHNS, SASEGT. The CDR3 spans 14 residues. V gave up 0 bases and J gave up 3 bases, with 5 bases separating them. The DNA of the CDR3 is TGTGCCAGCAGTGAAGCACGGGCTAATGAAAAACTGTTTTTT. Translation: CASSEARANEKLFF.

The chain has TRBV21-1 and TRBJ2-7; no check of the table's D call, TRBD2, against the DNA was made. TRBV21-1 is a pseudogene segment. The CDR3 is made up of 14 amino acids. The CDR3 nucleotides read TGTGCCAGCAGGGCGACTAGCGAAGTCCACGAGCAGTACTTC. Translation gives CASRATSEVHEQYF.

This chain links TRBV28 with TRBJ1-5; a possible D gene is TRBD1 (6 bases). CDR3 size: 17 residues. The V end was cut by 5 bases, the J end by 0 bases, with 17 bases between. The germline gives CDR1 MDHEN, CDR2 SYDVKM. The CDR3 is CASSAVSTGYSNQPQHF. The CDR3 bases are TGTGCCAGCAGTGCTGTATCGACAGGTTATAGCAATCAGCCCCAGCATTTT.

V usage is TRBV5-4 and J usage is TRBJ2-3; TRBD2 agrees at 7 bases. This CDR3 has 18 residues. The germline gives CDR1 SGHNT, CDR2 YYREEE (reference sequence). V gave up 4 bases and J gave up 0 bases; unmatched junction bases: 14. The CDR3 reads CASSRELSGPPSTDTQYF. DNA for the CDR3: TGTGCCAGCAGCCGTGAGCTTAGCGGGCCCCCTAGCACAGATACGCAGTATTTT.

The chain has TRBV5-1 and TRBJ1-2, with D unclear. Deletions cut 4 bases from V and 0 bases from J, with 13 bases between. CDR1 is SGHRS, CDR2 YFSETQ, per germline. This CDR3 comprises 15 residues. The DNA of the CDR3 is TGCGCCAGCAGCCCGAGGGCCCCAGCTAACTATGGCTACACCTTC. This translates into CASSPRAPANYGYTF.

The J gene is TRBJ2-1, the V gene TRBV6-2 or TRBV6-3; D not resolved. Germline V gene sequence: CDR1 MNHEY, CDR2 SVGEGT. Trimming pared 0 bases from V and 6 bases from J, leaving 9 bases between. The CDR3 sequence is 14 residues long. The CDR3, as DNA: TGTGCCAGCAGTTACTCGAGGCTGCGCAATGAGCAGTTCTTC. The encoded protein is CASSYSRLRNEQFF.

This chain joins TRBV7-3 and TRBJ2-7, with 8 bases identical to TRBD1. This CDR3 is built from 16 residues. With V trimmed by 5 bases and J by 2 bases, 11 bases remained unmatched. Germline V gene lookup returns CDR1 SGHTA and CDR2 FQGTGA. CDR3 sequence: CASSPQGQALTYEQYF. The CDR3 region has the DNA TGTGCCAGCAGCCCCCAGGGACAGGCCTTGACCTACGAGCAGTACTTC.

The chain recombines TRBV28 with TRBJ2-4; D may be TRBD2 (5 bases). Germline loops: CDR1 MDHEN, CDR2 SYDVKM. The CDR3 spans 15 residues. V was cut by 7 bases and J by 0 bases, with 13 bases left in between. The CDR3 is CASTLAGRAKNIQYF. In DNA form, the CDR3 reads TGTGCCAGCACCCTCGCGGGTAGAGCCAAAAACATTCAGTACTTC.

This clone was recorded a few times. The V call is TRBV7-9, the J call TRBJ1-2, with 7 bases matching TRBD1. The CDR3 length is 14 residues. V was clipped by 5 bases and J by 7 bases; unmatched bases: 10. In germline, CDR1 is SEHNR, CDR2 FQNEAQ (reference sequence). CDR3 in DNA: TGTGCCAGCAGCCTCAAAGACAGGGTACGTGGCTACACCTTC. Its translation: CASSLKDRVRGYTF.

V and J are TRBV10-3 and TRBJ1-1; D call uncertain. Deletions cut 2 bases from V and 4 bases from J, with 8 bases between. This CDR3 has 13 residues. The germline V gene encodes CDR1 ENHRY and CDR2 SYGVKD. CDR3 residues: CAISESWSTEAFF. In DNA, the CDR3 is TGTGCCATCAGTGAGAGTTGGAGCACTGAAGCTTTCTTT.

The CDR3 sequence: CASTQGAVGGYTF. Written as DNA, the CDR3 is TGCGCCAGCACGCAGGGCGCGGTCGGCGGCTACACCTTC. This chain connects TRBV10-2 to TRBJ1-2, with a weak D call TRBD1 (5 bases). Germline values: CDR1 WSHSY, CDR2 SAAADI. The CDR3 has 13 residues. V dropped 7 bases and J dropped 8 bases, with 17 bases sitting between them.

The CDR3 region is CASSNRGGGNYEQYF. The CDR3 bases are TGTGCCAGCAGTAACCGAGGAGGTGGCAACTACGAGCAGTACTTC. The chain links TRBV6-6 to TRBJ2-7; a possible D gene is TRBD2 (5 bases). This CDR3 has 15 amino acids. From germline, CDR1 is MNHNY and CDR2 SVGAGI (reference sequence). Trimming took 5 bases from V and 3 from J, leaving 17 bases between them.

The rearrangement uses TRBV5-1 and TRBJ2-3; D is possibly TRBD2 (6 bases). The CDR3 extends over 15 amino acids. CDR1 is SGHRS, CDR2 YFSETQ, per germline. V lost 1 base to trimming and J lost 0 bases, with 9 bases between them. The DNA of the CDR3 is TGCGCCAGCAGCTTGTGGCGGGGCAGCACAGATACGCAGTATTTT. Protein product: CASSLWRGSTDTQYF.

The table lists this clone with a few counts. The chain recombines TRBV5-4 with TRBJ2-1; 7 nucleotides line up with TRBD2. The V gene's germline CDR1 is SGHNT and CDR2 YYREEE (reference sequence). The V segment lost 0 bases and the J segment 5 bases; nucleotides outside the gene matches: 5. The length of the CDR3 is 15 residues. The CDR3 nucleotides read TGTGCCAGCAGCTTGGATGGGCTAGCGGACAATGAGCAGTTCTTC. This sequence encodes CASSLDGLADNEQFF.

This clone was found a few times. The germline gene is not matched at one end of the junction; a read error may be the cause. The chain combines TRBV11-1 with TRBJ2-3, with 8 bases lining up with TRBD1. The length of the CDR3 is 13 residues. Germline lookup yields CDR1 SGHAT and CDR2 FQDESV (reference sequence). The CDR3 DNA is TGTGCCAGCAGCCCCGACCGGACAGGGCGGCCTGATTTT. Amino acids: CASSPDRTGRPDF.

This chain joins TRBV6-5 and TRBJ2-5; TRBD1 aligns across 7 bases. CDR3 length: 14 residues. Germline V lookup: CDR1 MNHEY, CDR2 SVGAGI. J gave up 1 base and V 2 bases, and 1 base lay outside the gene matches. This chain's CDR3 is CASSYGQVQETQYF. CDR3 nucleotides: TGTGCCAGCAGTTACGGACAGGTCCAAGAGACCCAGTACTTC.

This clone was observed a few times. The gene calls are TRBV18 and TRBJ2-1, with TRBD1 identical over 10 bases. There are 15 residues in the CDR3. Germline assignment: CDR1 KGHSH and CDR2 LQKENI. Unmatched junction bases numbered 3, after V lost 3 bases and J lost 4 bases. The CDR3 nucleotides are TGTGCCAGCTCACCGACAGGGGGCGATTACAATGAGCAGTTCTTC. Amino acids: CASSPTGGDYNEQFF.

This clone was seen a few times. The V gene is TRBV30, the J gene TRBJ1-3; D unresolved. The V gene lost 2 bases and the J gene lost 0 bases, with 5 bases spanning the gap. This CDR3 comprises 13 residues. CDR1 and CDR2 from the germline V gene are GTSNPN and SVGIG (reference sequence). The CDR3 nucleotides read TGTGCCTGGAGTTTAGTCTCTGGAAACACCATATATTTT. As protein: CAWSLVSGNTIYF.

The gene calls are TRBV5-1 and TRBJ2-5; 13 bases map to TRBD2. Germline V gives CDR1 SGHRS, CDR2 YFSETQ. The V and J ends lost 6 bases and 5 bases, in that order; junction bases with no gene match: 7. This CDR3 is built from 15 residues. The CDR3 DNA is TGCGCCAGCACCCGGACTAGCGGGAGTAGGGAGACCCAGTACTTC. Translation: CASTRTSGSRETQYF.

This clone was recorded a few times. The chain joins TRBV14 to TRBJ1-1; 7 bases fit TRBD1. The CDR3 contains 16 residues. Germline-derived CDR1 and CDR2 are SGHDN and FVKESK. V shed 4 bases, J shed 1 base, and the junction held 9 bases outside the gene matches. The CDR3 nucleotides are TGTGCCAGCAGCCTATCCGGGACAGAGAGGAACACTGAAGCTTTCTTT. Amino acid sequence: CASSLSGTERNTEAFF. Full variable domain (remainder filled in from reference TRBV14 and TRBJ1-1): EAGVTQFPSHSVIEKGQTVTLRCDPISGHDNLYWYRRVMGKEIKFLLHFVKESKQDESGMPNNRFLAERTGGTYSTLKVQPAELEDSGVYFCASSLSGTERNTEAFFGQGTRLTVV.

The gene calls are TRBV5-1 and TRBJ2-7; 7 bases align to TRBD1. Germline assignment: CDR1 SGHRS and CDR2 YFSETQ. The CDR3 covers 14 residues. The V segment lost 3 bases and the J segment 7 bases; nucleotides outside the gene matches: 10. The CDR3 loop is CASSSRTGLGEQYF. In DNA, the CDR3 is TGCGCCAGCAGCTCGCGGACAGGTTTGGGGGAGCAGTACTTC.

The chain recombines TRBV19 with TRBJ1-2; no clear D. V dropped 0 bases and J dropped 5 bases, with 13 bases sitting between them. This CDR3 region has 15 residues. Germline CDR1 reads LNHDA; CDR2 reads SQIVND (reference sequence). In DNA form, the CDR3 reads TGTGCCAGTAGTATAGAGGGCAGGAGGTGGTATGGCTACACCTTC. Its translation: CASSIEGRRWYGYTF. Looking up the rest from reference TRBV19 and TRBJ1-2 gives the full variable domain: DGGITQSPKYLFRKEGQNVTLSCEQNLNHDAMYWYRQDPGQGLRLIYYSQIVNDFQKGDIAEGYSVSREKKESFPLTVTSAQKNPTAFYLCASSIEGRRWYGYTFGSGTRLTVV.

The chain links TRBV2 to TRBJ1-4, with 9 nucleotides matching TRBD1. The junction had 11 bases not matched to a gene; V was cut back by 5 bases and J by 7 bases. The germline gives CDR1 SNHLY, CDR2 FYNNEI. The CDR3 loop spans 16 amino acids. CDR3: CASSPRATGGFEKLFF. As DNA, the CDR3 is TGTGCCAGCAGTCCACGGGCGACAGGGGGGTTTGAAAAACTGTTTTTT.

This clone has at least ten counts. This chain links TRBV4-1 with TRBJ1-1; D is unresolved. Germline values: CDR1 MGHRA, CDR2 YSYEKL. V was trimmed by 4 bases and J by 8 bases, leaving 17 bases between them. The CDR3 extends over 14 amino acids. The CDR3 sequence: CASSRFQQGGEAFF. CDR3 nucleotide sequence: TGCGCCAGCAGCCGGTTTCAGCAAGGCGGAGAAGCTTTCTTT.

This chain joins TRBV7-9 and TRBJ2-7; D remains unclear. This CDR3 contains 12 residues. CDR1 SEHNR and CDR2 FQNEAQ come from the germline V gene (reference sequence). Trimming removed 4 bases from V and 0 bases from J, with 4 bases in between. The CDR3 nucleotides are TGTGCCAGCAGCTCCTACTCCTACGAGCAGTACTTC. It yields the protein CASSSYSYEQYF. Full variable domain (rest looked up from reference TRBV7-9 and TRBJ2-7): DTGVSQNPRHKITKRGQNVTFRCDPISEHNRLYWYRQTLGQGPEFLTYFQNEAQLEKSRLLSDRFSAERPKGSFSTLEIQRTEQGDSAMYLCASSSYSYEQYFGPGTRLTVT.

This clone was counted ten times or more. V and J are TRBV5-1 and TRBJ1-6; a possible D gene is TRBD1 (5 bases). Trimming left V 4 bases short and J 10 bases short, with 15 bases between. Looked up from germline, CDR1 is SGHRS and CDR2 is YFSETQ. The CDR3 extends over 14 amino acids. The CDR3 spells CASSPGEGVSPLHF. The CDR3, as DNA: TGCGCCAGCAGCCCTGGCGAAGGGGTCTCACCCCTCCACTTT.

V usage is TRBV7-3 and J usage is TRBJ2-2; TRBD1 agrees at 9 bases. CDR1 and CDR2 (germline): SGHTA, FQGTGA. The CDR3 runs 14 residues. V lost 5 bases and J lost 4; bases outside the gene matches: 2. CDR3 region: CASSRGQGTGELFF. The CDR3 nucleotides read TGTGCCAGCAGCAGGGGACAGGGCACCGGGGAGCTGTTTTTT.

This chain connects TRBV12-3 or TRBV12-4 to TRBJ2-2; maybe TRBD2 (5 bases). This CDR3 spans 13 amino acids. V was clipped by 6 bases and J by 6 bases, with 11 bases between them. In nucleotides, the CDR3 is TGTGCCAGCAGGGCTAGGCGGGCCGGGGAGCTGTTTTTT. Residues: CASRARRAGELFF.

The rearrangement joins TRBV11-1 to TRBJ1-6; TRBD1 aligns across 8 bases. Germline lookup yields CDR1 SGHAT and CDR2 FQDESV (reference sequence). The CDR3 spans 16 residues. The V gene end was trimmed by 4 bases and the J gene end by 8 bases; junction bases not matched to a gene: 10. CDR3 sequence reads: CASSSTRQGMYSPLHF. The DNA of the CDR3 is TGTGCCAGCAGCTCGACCCGACAGGGGATGTATTCACCCCTCCACTTT. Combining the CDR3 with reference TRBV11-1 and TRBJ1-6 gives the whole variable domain EAEVAQSPRYKITEKSQAVAFWCDPISGHATLYWYRQILGQGPELLVQFQDESVVDDSQLPKDRFSAERLKGVDSTLKIQPAELGDSAMYLCASSSTRQGMYSPLHFGNGTRLTVT.

CDR3 residues: CASSPGSAADTQYF. The CDR3, as DNA: TGTGCCAGCAGCCCTGGGAGTGCGGCAGATACGCAGTATTTT. This sequence joins TRBV7-3 and TRBJ2-3; D is possibly TRBD2 (5 bases). This CDR3 spans 14 amino acids. Germline CDR1 reads SGHTA; CDR2 reads FQGTGA. The V gene lost 5 bases and the J gene lost 4 bases, with 13 bases spanning the gap.